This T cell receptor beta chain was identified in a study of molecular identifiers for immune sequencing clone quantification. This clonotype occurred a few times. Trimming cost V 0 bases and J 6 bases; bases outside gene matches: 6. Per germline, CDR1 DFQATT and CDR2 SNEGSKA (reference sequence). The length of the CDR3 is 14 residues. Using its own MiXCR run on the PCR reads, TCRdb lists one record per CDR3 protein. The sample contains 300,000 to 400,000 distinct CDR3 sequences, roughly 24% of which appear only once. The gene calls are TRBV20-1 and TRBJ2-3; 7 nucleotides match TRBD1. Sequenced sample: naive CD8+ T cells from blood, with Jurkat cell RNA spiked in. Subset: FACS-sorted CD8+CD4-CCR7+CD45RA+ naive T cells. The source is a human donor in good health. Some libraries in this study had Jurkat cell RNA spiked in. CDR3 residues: CSARDWQGVDTQYF. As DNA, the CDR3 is TGCAGTGCTAGAGATTGGCAGGGGGTGGATACGCAGTATTTT.